This TCR beta chain stems from a study of OX40 agonist ivuxolimab in advanced cancers. Background on the study: Partial responses occurred in three patients (one hepatocellular carcinoma, two cutaneous melanoma).

The method was immunoSEQ multiplex PCR; TCRdb's version includes in-frame clones alone and lacks a portion of them. The sample lists approximately 92,000 clones, approximately 84% occurring once. With regard to this clone: Its cognate antigen is unknown.

V was pared by 2 bases and J by 0 bases, with 8 bases between. The germline CDR1 and CDR2 sequences are MNHNY and SVGAGI (reference sequence). The CDR3 extends over 15 amino acids. Blood specimens came from baseline, cycle 4 day 1, and cycle 7 day 1. Whole-study results and caveats: There were, on average, more expanded clones in CD8+ T cells than in CD4+.

The receptor's source is an adult with an advanced solid tumor such as melanoma, head and neck, liver or kidney cancer. The source was CD4+ or CD8+ T cells sorted from blood, collected in a trial of the OX40 agonist ivuxolimab. The chain carries TRBV6-6 and TRBJ2-1; D is unclear. CDR3 region: CASSYPISSYNEQFF. CDR3 DNA: TGTGCCAGCAGTTACCCTATTAGCTCCTACAATGAGCAGTTCTTC.